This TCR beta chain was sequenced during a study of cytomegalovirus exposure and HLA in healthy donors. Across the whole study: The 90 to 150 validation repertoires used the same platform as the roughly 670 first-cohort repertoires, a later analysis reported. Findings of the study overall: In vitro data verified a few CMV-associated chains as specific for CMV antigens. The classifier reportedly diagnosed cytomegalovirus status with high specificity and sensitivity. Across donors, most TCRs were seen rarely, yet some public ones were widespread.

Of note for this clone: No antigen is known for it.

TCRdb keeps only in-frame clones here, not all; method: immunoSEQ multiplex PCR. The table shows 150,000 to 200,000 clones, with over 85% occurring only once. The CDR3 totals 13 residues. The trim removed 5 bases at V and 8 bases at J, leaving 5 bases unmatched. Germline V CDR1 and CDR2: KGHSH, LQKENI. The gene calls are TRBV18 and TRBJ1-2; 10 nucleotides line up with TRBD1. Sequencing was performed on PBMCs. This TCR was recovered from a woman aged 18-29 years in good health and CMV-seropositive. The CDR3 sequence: CASSSGQGKGYTF. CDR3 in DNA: TGTGCCAGCTCATCGGGACAGGGGAAGGGCTACACCTTC.